This record covers a single T cell receptor beta chain. The data originate from a study of T cell changes during pregnancy in multiple sclerosis. J was trimmed by 9 bases and V by 5 bases; bases with no gene match: 5. Germline CDR1 and CDR2: MNHEY and SMNVEV (reference sequence). This CDR3 comprises 13 residues. Clones were sequenced by immunoSEQ multiplex PCR, and TCRdb holds only the in-frame ones, with some missing. The sample lists approximately 70,000 clones; around nine tenths were seen once. The sequencing here drew on CD4+ T cells from peripheral blood mononuclear cells, taken before pregnancy. The rearrangement links TRBV27 to TRBJ2-1; 9 bases fit TRBD2. This TCR was recovered from a female donor with multiple sclerosis, enrolled in a pregnancy study. CDR3 sequence: CASSLAGFGEQFF. The CDR3 coding sequence is TGTGCCAGCAGTCTAGCGGGGTTTGGTGAGCAGTTCTTC.